This TCR beta chain was sequenced in a study of blood T cell repertoires in COVID-19 (dated by TCRdb to 2020 to 2022). Study-wide context: Samples from collaborators originated in the United States, Italy and Spain and spanned both the acute and convalescent phases of COVID-19. Where HLA class I and class II types were available, the types were taken from metadata supplied by the sample provider, not from assay-based typing. Samples came from the ongoing ImmuneRACE study (first 160 participants) plus 1,254 subjects from 6 global collaborators. The repertoires were made available in a free public database intended to serve as a resource for research on the immune response to SARS-CoV-2. The dataset comprised deeply sampled blood TCRbeta repertoires from subjects exposed to, actively infected with, or recovered from COVID-19. The sample metadata nearly always contained a de-identified subject ID, COVID-19 status, age in years and sex. The material from the prospective study consisted of cDNA or gDNA derived from T cells, B-cell-depleted T cells, or PBMCs.

The germline V gene sets CDR1 to MNHEY and CDR2 to SVGAGI. V is cut back by 5 bases and J by 2 bases, with 7 bases in the junction unmatched. From the cysteine up to the phenylalanine, the CDR3 has a length of 15 residues. The only DNA kept is the CDR3, 45 bases in frame from the first base. Results the study describes overall, beyond this receptor: Clinical and demographic metadata were provided uncurated, with the amount varying by source and participant.

The collaborating institutions used their own protocols to collect whole blood in K2EDTA tubes. Collaborator samples were shipped for TCRbeta analysis as frozen whole blood, isolated PBMCs, or DNA extracted from either sample type. The immunoSEQ Assay, a bias-controlled multiplex PCR, was used to amplify TCRbeta CDR3 regions from genomic DNA. Turning to the authors' computational methods: The number of nucleated cells in each sample was estimated by amplification of reference gene primers within the assay. Sequence reads were collapsed and filtered to measure the absolute abundance of every unique TCRbeta CDR3 rearrangement. Productive Simpson clonality was computed per sample as the square root of Simpson's diversity index over productive rearrangements. TCRdb limited this immuneACCESS table to in-frame rearrangements with V and J called. A share of clones is missing; checked studies link under half to unresolved V genes, and the rest is unexplained. V, J and clone size reflect that table, while D and trimming were determined from the DNA. Here the sample has 100,000 to 120,000 clones; roughly 79% occur a single time. The ten largest make up over 8.5% of the sample.

Of note for this clone: Its specific antigen is unknown. No quality values exist for individual bases; no much larger clone is one base distant.

The sequenced material came from peripheral blood. This TCR was recovered from a woman in her 70s with acute or convalescent COVID-19. The sequence joins TRBV6-5 to TRBJ2-7, and TRBD1 aligns with 9 junction nucleotides. The CDR3 is CASSKQGQGAYEQYF. The DNA reads as follows: TGTGCCAGCAGTAAACAGGGACAGGGAGCCTACGAGCAGTACTTC.